This T cell receptor beta chain was profiled in a study of cytotoxic CD8 clonotypes in ibrutinib-treated CLL. The wider study: Partial response was seen in approximately 24 patients and complete response in 2; after median roughly 66 months, about 15 stayed remitted, around 12 progressed. Response samples were obtained once patients had received a median approximately 11 months of treatment, range 6 to 36. General study results and limits: Baseline clonality was higher than in age-matched healthy donors and moved in step with circulating CD8+ T-cell counts.

Per the germline V gene, CDR1 is MDHEN and CDR2 is SYDVKM. The CDR3 is 14 amino acids long, termini counted. Genomic DNA (about 2 micrograms) was obtained from cryopreserved PBMCs for construction of TCR beta libraries. As for this clone: Antigen unknown. The DNA is omitted, as the CDR3 cannot be located on it reliably, and the CDR3 follows TCRdb's listing.

TCRdb's copy holds only in-frame clones and misses some; the assay was immunoSEQ multiplex PCR. The sample consists of about 140,000 clones, over 75% of them appearing once. Sample: PBMCs, taken after 36 months of ibrutinib treatment. The receptor was derived from a human donor with chronic lymphocytic leukemia. V usage is TRBV28 and J usage is TRBJ1-2; TRBD1 is the table's D call, not checked against the DNA. CDR3 protein: CASTWGQGAMVSTF.